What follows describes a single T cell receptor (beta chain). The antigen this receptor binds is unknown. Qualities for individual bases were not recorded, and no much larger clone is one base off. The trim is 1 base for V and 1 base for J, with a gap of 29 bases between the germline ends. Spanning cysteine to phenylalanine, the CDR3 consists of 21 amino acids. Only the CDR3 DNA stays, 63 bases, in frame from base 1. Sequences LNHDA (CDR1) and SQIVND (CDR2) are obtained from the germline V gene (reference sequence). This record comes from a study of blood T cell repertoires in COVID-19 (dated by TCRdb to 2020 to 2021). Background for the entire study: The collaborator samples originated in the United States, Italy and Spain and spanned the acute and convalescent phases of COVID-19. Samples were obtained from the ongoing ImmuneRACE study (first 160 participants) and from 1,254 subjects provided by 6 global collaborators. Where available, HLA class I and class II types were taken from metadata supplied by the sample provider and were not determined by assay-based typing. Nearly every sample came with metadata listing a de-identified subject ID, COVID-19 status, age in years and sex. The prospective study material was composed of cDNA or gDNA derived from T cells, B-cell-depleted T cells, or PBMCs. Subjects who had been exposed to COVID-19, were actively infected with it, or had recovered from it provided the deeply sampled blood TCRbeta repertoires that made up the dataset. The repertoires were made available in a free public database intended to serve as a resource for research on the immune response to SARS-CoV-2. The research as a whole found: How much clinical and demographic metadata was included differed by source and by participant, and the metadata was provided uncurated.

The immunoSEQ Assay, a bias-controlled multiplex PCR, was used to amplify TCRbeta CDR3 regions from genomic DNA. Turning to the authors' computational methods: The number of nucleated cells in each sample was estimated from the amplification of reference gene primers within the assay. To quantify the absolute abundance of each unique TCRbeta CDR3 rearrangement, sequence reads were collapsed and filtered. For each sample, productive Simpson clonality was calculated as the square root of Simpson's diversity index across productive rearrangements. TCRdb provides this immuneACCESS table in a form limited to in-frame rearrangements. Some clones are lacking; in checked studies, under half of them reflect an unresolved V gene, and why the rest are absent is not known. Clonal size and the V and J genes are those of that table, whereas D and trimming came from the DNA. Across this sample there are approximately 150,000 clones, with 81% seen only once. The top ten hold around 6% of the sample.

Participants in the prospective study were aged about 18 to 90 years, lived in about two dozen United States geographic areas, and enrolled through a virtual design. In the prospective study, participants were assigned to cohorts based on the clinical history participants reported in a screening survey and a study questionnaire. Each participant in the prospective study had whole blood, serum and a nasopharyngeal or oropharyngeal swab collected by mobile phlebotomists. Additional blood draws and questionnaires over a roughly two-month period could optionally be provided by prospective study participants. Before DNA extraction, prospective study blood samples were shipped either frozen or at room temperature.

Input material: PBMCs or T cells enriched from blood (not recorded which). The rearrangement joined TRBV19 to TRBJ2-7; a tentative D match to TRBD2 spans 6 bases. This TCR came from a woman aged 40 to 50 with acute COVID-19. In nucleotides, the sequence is TGTGCCAGTAGTATAGGTCGCTCAGCGGTATGGGGGACTGGGGGATCCTACGAGCAGTACTTC. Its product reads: CASSIGRSAVWGTGGSYEQYF.